Here is one T cell receptor (beta chain) with its context. Repertoires were generated with immunoSEQ multiplex PCR, while TCRdb's copy carries only in-frame clones and drops some. The sample lists 40,000 to 60,000 clones; 88% were seen once. The sample is drawn from a study of OX40 agonist ivuxolimab in advanced cancers. The CDR3 is made up of 11 amino acids. Trimming took off 6 bases at V and 8 bases at J, with 14 bases between the two ends. Germline CDR1 and CDR2: SQVTM and ANQGSEA. Sequences were derived from CD4+ or CD8+ T cells sorted from blood, sampled in a trial of the OX40 agonist ivuxolimab. The V gene is TRBV29-1, the J gene TRBJ2-7, with D hard to call. This clonotype was sampled from an adult with an advanced solid tumor such as melanoma, head and neck, liver or kidney cancer. The CDR3 coding sequence is TGCAGCGTGGCCGGCCAGGACCAGCAGTACTTC. Protein product: CSVAGQDQQYF.